This T cell receptor (beta chain) was identified in a study of T cells in Graves' hyperthyroidism and ophthalmopathy. Overall study results and limits: Blood also held most thyroid clonotypes expanded beyond 0.001. From stable hyperthyroidism, ophthalmopathy was separated by a 13 V-J model.

The CDR3 regions of TCR beta were amplified from RNA transcripts. The HTBI primer set drove a first-round RT-PCR of the TCR CDR3. TCRdb processed the multiplex PCR reads anew with MiXCR; each CDR3 protein has one entry. This table has approximately 560,000 distinct CDR3 sequences, roughly 50% appearing once. Germline lookup yields CDR1 ENHRY and CDR2 SYGVKD. This CDR3 has 14 amino acids. This clonotype was seen at least ten times. Its antigen is unidentified. Sequence at one end of the junction differs from germline and may be a read error. Recently diagnosed hyperthyroidism of less than 2 months' duration affected patients aged 18 to 65.

Sequencing input: peripheral blood or thyroid tissue (not recorded which). V and J are TRBV10-3 and TRBJ2-7, with 10 bases matching TRBD2. The TCR was taken from a young woman with Graves' hyperthyroidism. The CDR3, as DNA: TGTGCCAGCAGTACTAGCGGGGTCTCCTACGAGCAGTACTTC. It translates to CASSTSGVSYEQYF.